Each of the 22 T cell receptor beta chains below was sequenced from the same sample in a study of T cell repertoires in cytomegalovirus infection. TCRdb recomputed calls from the reads with MiXCR, one row per CDR3 protein. The profile shows 80,000 or so distinct CDR3 sequences, roughly 39% of them singletons. The antigens these receptors bind are not known. The material sequenced was CD8+ T cells from cultured PBMCs, taken from culture after CMV antigen stimulation. The origin of the receptors is a human donor in good health (CMV status not recorded). Some clones in this sample may be carry-over from other donors' samples.

This chain connects TRBV4-1 to TRBJ1-1, with 8 bases identical to TRBD1. Germline assignment: CDR1 MGHRA and CDR2 YSYEKL. This CDR3 contains 15 residues. Losses at the gene ends were 0 bases for V and 1 base for J; bases not matched to a gene: 1. The CDR3 region is CASSQDGTGNTEAFF. The CDR3 nucleotides read TGCGCCAGCAGCCAAGATGGGACAGGGAACACTGAAGCTTTCTTT.

This clonotype was found a few times. The chain carries TRBV11-2 and TRBJ1-1, with D maybe TRBD1 (5 bases). This CDR3 contains 18 residues. The germline gives CDR1 SGHAT, CDR2 FQNNGV. V lost 1 base and J lost 0, with 18 bases in between. This CDR3 reads CASSLGGDLVHMNTEAFF. As DNA, the CDR3 is TGTGCCAGCAGCTTAGGGGGGGACCTGGTCCATATGAACACTGAAGCTTTCTTT.

The chain uses TRBV7-4 and TRBJ2-3; D call uncertain. Trimming cost V 5 bases and J 5 bases, with 14 bases left between them. Looked up from germline, CDR1 is SGHVT and CDR2 is SQSDAQ. The CDR3 runs to 14 residues. CDR3 residues: CASSPKAPGDTQYF. CDR3 nucleotides: TGTGCCAGCAGCCCTAAAGCCCCGGGAGATACGCAGTATTTT.

CDR3 loop: CASRAGSSYEQYF. CDR3 sequence (DNA): TGTGCCAGCAGGGCGGGGAGCTCCTACGAGCAGTACTTC. V usage is TRBV7-9 and J usage is TRBJ2-7; the D gene is possibly TRBD2 (6 bases). Germline CDR1 SEHNR, CDR2 FQNEAQ (reference sequence). This CDR3 spans 13 amino acids. V lost 6 bases to trimming and J lost 0 bases, with 9 bases between them.

This clonotype has more than one count but fewer than ten. At one end, the junction sequence differs from germline, possibly due to a read error. This sequence joins TRBV7-7 and TRBJ2-7; TRBD2 is a possible D gene (6 bases). The CDR3 runs 15 residues. Germline V lookup: CDR1 SSHAT, CDR2 FNYEAQ (reference sequence). CDR3 coding DNA: TGTGCTAGCAGCCTGGAACTAGCCCCAACCTACGAGCAGTACTTC. The encoded protein is CASSLELAPTYEQYF.

The chain combines TRBV12-3 or TRBV12-4 with TRBJ2-1; a possible D gene is TRBD2 (7 bases). The ends were cut back, 5 bases at V and 2 bases at J, with 13 bases in the middle. The CDR3 length is 15 residues. The CDR3 protein is CASSLWGGAYNEQFF. The CDR3 DNA sequence: TGTGCCAGCAGTCTTTGGGGGGGCGCCTACAATGAGCAGTTCTTC.

The chain joins TRBV27 to TRBJ2-1; D is possibly TRBD1 or TRBD2 (5 bases each). Trimming took off 5 bases at V and 9 bases at J, with 20 bases between the two ends. The CDR3 loop spans 15 amino acids. Looked up from germline, CDR1 is MNHEY and CDR2 is SMNVEV (reference sequence). The CDR3 region has the DNA TGTGCCAGCAGTCTGTGGGGGAACGGGTATGGTGAGCAGTTCTTC. It yields the protein CASSLWGNGYGEQFF.

The V call is TRBV12-3 or TRBV12-4, the J call TRBJ1-2; tentative D call: TRBD1 (5 bases). This CDR3 has 14 amino acids. V shed 5 bases and J shed 4 bases, with 14 bases lying between them. The chain's CDR3 is CASSTVGGGYGYTF. The CDR3 DNA follows: TGTGCCAGCAGTACTGTTGGGGGGGGCTATGGCTACACCTTC.

This clonotype came up a few times. The chain couples TRBV7-2 to TRBJ1-2; D unresolved. The CDR3 length is 14 residues. Trimming removed 4 bases from V and 3 bases from J, with 12 bases in between. The V gene's germline CDR1 is SGHTA and CDR2 FQGNSA. The CDR3, as DNA: TGTGCCAGCAGCTCTGGGCCCCGGGACTATGGCTACACCTTC. As protein: CASSSGPRDYGYTF.

The rearrangement uses TRBV19 and TRBJ1-5; no clear D. Germline V gene lookup returns CDR1 LNHDA and CDR2 SQIVND (reference sequence). V lost 8 bases and J 2 bases, leaving 22 bases between the germline ends. The CDR3 is 17 residues long. CDR3 bases: TGTGCCAGTTGGCCGGGTTTATCCTATATCGGCAATCAGCCCCAGCATTTT. This codes for CASWPGLSYIGNQPQHF. Full variable domain (remainder filled in from reference TRBV19 and TRBJ1-5): DGGITQSPKYLFRKEGQNVTLSCEQNLNHDAMYWYRQDPGQGLRLIYYSQIVNDFQKGDIAEGYSVSREKKESFPLTVTSAQKNPTAFYLCASWPGLSYIGNQPQHFGDGTRLSIL.

Here the CDR3 DNA reads TGCAGCGTTGAAAGAGATACGCAGTATTTT. Translated, it gives CSVERDTQYF. The rearrangement joins TRBV29-1 to TRBJ2-3; D is unresolved. Germline CDR1 reads SQVTM; CDR2 reads ANQGSEA. The CDR3 extends over 10 amino acids. Trimming took 2 bases from V and 5 from J, leaving 2 bases between them.

The chain carries TRBV10-3 and TRBJ1-1; no clear D. Germline V gene data show CDR1 as ENHRY and CDR2 as SYGVKD. V dropped 0 bases and J dropped 6 bases, with 14 bases sitting between them. This CDR3 is 15 amino acids long. Here the CDR3 reads CAISESVWDWSEAFF. CDR3 bases: TGTGCCATCAGTGAGTCGGTCTGGGATTGGTCTGAAGCTTTCTTT.

This chain connects TRBV7-8 to TRBJ2-1; the D gene is possibly TRBD1 (6 bases). Germline V CDR1 and CDR2: SGHVS, FQNEAQ. Trimming stripped 1 base from V and 2 bases from J, with 9 bases between. The length of the CDR3 is 15 residues. The CDR3: CASSLDRDTYNEQFF. In DNA, the CDR3 is TGTGCCAGCAGCTTAGACCGGGACACCTACAATGAGCAGTTCTTC.

The CDR3 DNA is TGTGCCAGCAGCTTAGGTCCGGGGTGGGACACTGAAGCTTTCTTT. This encodes CASSLGPGWDTEAFF. V gene TRBV11-2 combines with J gene TRBJ1-1; the D is unclear. This CDR3 comprises 15 residues. Trimming took 1 base from V and 3 from J, leaving 12 bases between them. Germline V gene sequence: CDR1 SGHAT, CDR2 FQNNGV.

This clonotype has ten or more counts. The chain has TRBV7-9 and TRBJ1-5; the D gene is possibly TRBD1 (5 bases). This CDR3 has 19 amino acids. Germline V gene lookup returns CDR1 SEHNR and CDR2 FQNEAQ (reference sequence). V lost 1 base, J lost 1 base, and 20 bases lay in between. This CDR3 is CASSLDVTGPEMSNQPQHF. CDR3 nucleotides: TGTGCCAGCAGCTTAGATGTCACAGGTCCGGAGATGAGCAATCAGCCCCAGCATTTT.

The V gene is TRBV24-1, the J gene TRBJ2-1; 7 bases are shared with TRBD1. After removal of 12 bases from V and 4 bases from J, the junction contained 17 bases not matched to a gene. Germline-derived CDR1 and CDR2 are KGHDR and SFDVKD. This CDR3 has 16 residues. CDR3 DNA sequence: TGTGCCTCACAGGGGACGGGGCAGGGAGCTTACAATGAGCAGTTCTTC. It codes for CASQGTGQGAYNEQFF.

This clonotype came up many times. V gene TRBV4-1 combines with J gene TRBJ1-1; possible D gene TRBD1, 6 bases. Between the trimmed V and J ends, which lost 4 bases and 5 bases, there was a span of 17 bases. CDR1 is MGHRA and CDR2 is YSYEKL in the germline V gene. The CDR3 covers 15 residues. In DNA, the CDR3 is TGCGCCAGCAGCCGCCGGGACATTGATTGGACTGAAGCTTTCTTT. This sequence encodes CASSRRDIDWTEAFF.

This chain uses TRBV4-3 with TRBJ2-7; D is ambiguous. V dropped 0 bases and J dropped 1 base, with 10 bases sitting between them. The CDR3 consists of 15 residues. CDR1 LGHNA and CDR2 YSLEER come from the germline V gene. CDR3 protein: CASSQESGSSYEQYF. CDR3 DNA: TGCGCCAGCAGCCAAGAATCGGGCAGTTCCTACGAGCAGTACTTC.

J is TRBJ2-1 and V is TRBV12-3 or TRBV12-4; TRBD2 might be the D (5 bases). V gave up 5 bases and J gave up 5 bases, with 16 bases separating them. The CDR3 spans 15 residues. CDR3: CASSIRLSWNNEQFF. In nucleotides, the CDR3 is TGTGCCAGCAGTATCAGACTAAGCTGGAACAATGAGCAGTTCTTC.

The CDR3 protein is CSVAGENTGELFF. The CDR3 DNA reads as TGCAGCGTTGCAGGGGAGAACACCGGGGAGCTGTTTTTT. The genes are TRBV29-1 and TRBJ2-2, with D perhaps matching TRBD1 (6 bases). Germline CDR1 and CDR2: SQVTM and ANQGSEA. The CDR3 is made up of 13 amino acids. V was clipped by 4 bases and J by 1 base, with 7 bases between them.

The J gene is TRBJ1-5, the V gene TRBV19; D ambiguous. Germline lookup yields CDR1 LNHDA and CDR2 SQIVND (reference sequence). CDR3 size: 12 residues. Trimming pared 6 bases from V and 6 bases from J, leaving 9 bases between. The DNA for the CDR3 is TGTGCCAGTAGCTATGGTGGTCAGCCCCAGCATTTT. Its protein is CASSYGGQPQHF.

The J gene is TRBJ1-2, the V gene TRBV7-2; D is undetermined. V lost 4 bases and J 0 bases, leaving 9 bases between the germline ends. Germline assignment: CDR1 SGHTA and CDR2 FQGNSA. This CDR3 is 14 amino acids long. CDR3 residues: CASSSLRTNYGYTF. DNA for the CDR3: TGTGCCAGCAGCTCTCTTCGGACTAACTATGGCTACACCTTC. Together with reference TRBV7-2 and TRBJ1-2, the CDR3 gives the full variable domain: GAGVSQSPSNKVTEKGKDVELRCDPISGHTALYWYRQSLGQGLEFLIYFQGNSAPDKSGLPSDRFSAERTGGSVSTLTIQRTQQEDSAVYLCASSSLRTNYGYTFGSGTRLTVV.